Listed here is a single T cell receptor beta chain. It was with a sample-barcoded 5' primer and a J-beta primer mix that a second PCR of about 6 to 11 cycles was run. TCRdb independently ran MiXCR on the 5' RACE reads; one entry per CDR3 protein. The data contain a few hundred thousand distinct CDR3 sequences, approximately 25% of them singletons. This sample was taken from a study of blood T cells in healthy people across ages. CDR1 and CDR2 from the germline V gene are MNHEY and SVGAGI. The CDR3 runs to 17 residues. V shed 6 bases, J shed 1 base, and the junction held 9 bases outside the gene matches.

The clonotype originates from a woman in her 70s in good health. Sequenced: blood. The rearrangement joins TRBV6-5 to TRBJ2-5; 12 bases agree with TRBD2. This CDR3 is CASSLRTSGVFQETQYF. The DNA for the CDR3 is TGTGCCAGCAGCCTTAGGACTAGCGGGGTATTCCAAGAGACCCAGTACTTC.